Sequencing of this T cell receptor beta chain was carried out in a study of cytomegalovirus exposure and HLA in healthy donors. J lost 1 base, V lost 5 bases, and 3 bases had no gene match. The CDR3 covers 15 residues. Germline V CDR1 and CDR2: LNHNV, YYDKDF (reference sequence). PCR amplification relied on 60 Vbeta primers (plus 13 Jbeta primers). TCRdb's table, derived via immunoSEQ multiplex PCR, lists solely in-frame clones and lacks some. This sample has about 160,000 clones, with 80% to 90% found just once. V usage is TRBV15 and J usage is TRBJ2-3, with TRBD2 identical over 10 bases. The clonotype originates from a man in his late teens or twenties in good health and CMV-seropositive. The sequenced material came from PBMCs. In nucleotides, the CDR3 is TGTGCCACCAGCGACGGGACTAGCGGCACAGATACGCAGTATTTT. Protein: CATSDGTSGTDTQYF.